The rows below give T cell receptor beta chains drawn from one sample of a study of T cells in Graves' hyperthyroidism and ophthalmopathy. MiXCR was run by TCRdb on the multiplex PCR reads, yielding one entry per CDR3 protein. The sample carries about 640,000 distinct CDR3 sequences, 20% to 25% recorded once. The sequenced sample was blood. Source of these receptors: a man aged 25-45 years with Graves' ophthalmopathy. The CDR3 runs from the conserved cysteine through the conserved F or W. D genes are given only for firm matches. Clone size, where shown, is once, few, many, or a class for clones that have expanded.

abundance	v_gene	j_gene	d_gene	CDR3aa	CDR3nt
many	TRBV12-3/TRBV12-4	TRBJ1-6	-	CASGPGYNSPLHF	TGTGCCAGCGGGCCGGGATATAATTCACCCCTCCACTTT
few	TRBV10-3	TRBJ2-1	TRBD1	CAISAGTDNEQFF	TGTGCCATCAGTGCCGGGACAGACAATGAGCAGTTCTTC
-	TRBV5-4	TRBJ2-2	-	CASSAKPGVRELFF	TGTGCCAGCAGTGCAAAACCGGGGGTCAGGGAGCTGTTTTTT
many	TRBV2	TRBJ1-6	TRBD1	CASAGQGGSPLHF	TGTGCCAGCGCGGGACAGGGGGGTTCACCCCTCCACTTT
many	TRBV11-3	TRBJ2-3	TRBD2	CASSSSGRADTQYF	TGTGCCAGCAGCTCAAGCGGGAGGGCAGATACGCAGTATTTT
-	TRBV6-5	TRBJ2-7	TRBD2	CASSYDPSGRGYEQYF	TGTGCCAGCAGTTACGACCCCAGCGGGAGAGGCTACGAGCAGTACTTC
few	TRBV7-6	TRBJ2-1	TRBD2	CASSLSTSGSSYNEQFF	TGTGCCAGCAGCCTCTCGACTAGCGGAAGCTCCTACAATGAGCAGTTCTTC
many	TRBV5-1	TRBJ1-1	TRBD1	CASSIQGAGNTEAFF	TGCGCCAGCAGTATACAGGGGGCTGGGAACACTGAAGCTTTCTTT
-	TRBV5-1	TRBJ1-2	-	CASSPSGDWGYTF	TGCGCCAGCAGCCCCTCAGGGGATTGGGGCTACACCTTC
-	TRBV3-1	TRBJ2-7	-	CASSSLQGPPGYEQYF	TGTGCCAGCAGCTCGCTTCAGGGGCCGCCGGGATACGAGCAGTACTTC
many	TRBV27	TRBJ2-5	TRBD2	CASSLTSGTRGETQYF	TGTGCCAGCAGTTTGACTAGCGGAACGAGGGGCGAGACCCAGTACTTC
few	TRBV7-2	TRBJ1-3	-	CASSFRDTAVNTIYF	TGTGCCAGCAGCTTCCGTGATACAGCTGTAAACACCATATATTTT
-	TRBV7-9	TRBJ1-3	-	CASSLATGGNTIYF	TGTGCCAGCAGCTTAGCGACAGGCGGAAACACCATATATTTT
-	TRBV30	TRBJ1-2	TRBD1	CAWRGGSRQGGYTF	TGTGCCTGGAGGGGAGGGTCCCGACAGGGCGGCTACACCTTC
-	TRBV15	TRBJ2-1	TRBD2	CATSRGGTSGTKEQFF	TGTGCCACCAGCAGAGGTGGGACTAGCGGGACTAAGGAGCAGTTCTTC
-	TRBV30	TRBJ1-3	-	CAWRAFNTIYF	TGTGCCTGGAGGGCCTTTAACACCATATATTTT
few	TRBV5-6	TRBJ2-2	TRBD2	CASSLTSGFGELFF	TGTGCCAGCAGTTTGACTAGCGGATTCGGGGAGCTGTTTTTT
many	TRBV11-2	TRBJ2-5	-	CASSLAPRGHRETQYF	TGTGCCAGCAGCTTAGCTCCGCGGGGACATCGAGAGACCCAGTACTTC
many	TRBV27	TRBJ1-5	-	CASSLSLGQPQHF	TGTGCCAGCAGTTTATCGTTGGGTCAGCCCCAGCATTTT
-	TRBV5-1	TRBJ1-3	-	CASSYGDSGNTIYF	TGCGCCAGCAGCTATGGGGACTCTGGAAACACCATATATTTT
-	TRBV7-8	TRBJ2-5	-	CASSQGPGQGETQYF	TGCGCCAGCAGCCAAGGACCTGGGCAGGGGGAGACCCAGTACTTC
-	TRBV20-1	TRBJ1-5	-	CSASAAWNQPQHF	TGCAGTGCTAGTGCGGCATGGAATCAGCCCCAGCATTTT
-	TRBV7-2	TRBJ2-6	-	CASSLWGTALAWEGPPGANVLTF	TGTGCCAGCAGCTTATGGGGGACAGCTCTAGCTTGGGAGGGCCCGCCTGGGGCCAACGTCCTGACTTTC
-	TRBV7-2	TRBJ1-1	TRBD1	CASSFPGQGMNTEAFF	TGTGCCAGCAGCTTCCCGGGACAGGGGATGAACACTGAAGCTTTCTTT
-	TRBV30	TRBJ2-3	TRBD2	CAWTPGGFLRDTQYF	TGTGCCTGGACCCCGGGAGGGTTTCTAAGGGATACGCAGTATTTT
-	TRBV28	TRBJ2-2	-	CASSARADTGELFF	TGTGCCAGCAGTGCTAGAGCGGACACCGGGGAGCTGTTTTTT
many	TRBV20-1	TRBJ2-7	-	CSASEDLYEQYF	TGCAGTGCTAGCGAGGACCTGTACGAGCAGTACTTC
many	TRBV6-1	TRBJ2-7	TRBD2	CASSPRRLAGDEQYF	TGTGCCAGCAGTCCCAGGAGACTAGCCGGAGACGAGCAGTACTTC
few	TRBV28	TRBJ2-3	TRBD2	CASSPSGSLNTQYF	TGTGCCAGCAGTCCTAGCGGGAGTTTAAATACGCAGTATTTT
many	TRBV28	TRBJ2-7	TRBD1	CASRSSGTARIEQYF	TGTGCCAGCCGATCTTCCGGGACAGCTCGGATCGAGCAGTACTTC
-	TRBV20-1	TRBJ2-1	-	CSASQTLSSSLSLF	TGCAGTGCTAGCCAAACTCTTTCTAGCTCTCTCTCCCTCTTC
-	TRBV29-1	TRBJ1-2	-	CSVEAGAGGYTF	TGCAGCGTTGAGGCGGGGGCAGGTGGCTACACCTTC
-	TRBV3-1	TRBJ1-1	-	CASSQDVQGPEAFF	TGTGCCAGCAGCCAAGACGTACAGGGACCTGAAGCTTTCTTT
-	TRBV5-4	TRBJ2-1	-	CASSLVWAPWNEQFF	TGTGCCAGCAGCTTGGTATGGGCGCCGTGGAATGAGCAGTTCTTC
-	TRBV29-1	TRBJ1-2	-	CSVVVSNYGYTF	TGCAGCGTTGTGGTCAGCAACTATGGCTACACCTTC
-	TRBV29-1	TRBJ2-5	-	CSVPLGDDLGGQYF	TGCAGCGTCCCTCTGGGCGACGATCTCGGGGGCCAGTACTTC
-	TRBV10-3	TRBJ2-7	TRBD2	CAIGGSYYEQYF	TGTGCCATTGGCGGGAGCTACTACGAGCAGTACTTC
-	TRBV20-1	TRBJ1-4	-	CSADDRRSNEKLFF	TGCAGTGCTGATGACCGCCGGTCGAATGAAAAACTGTTTTTT
few	TRBV24-1	TRBJ2-5	TRBD2	CATSFPGLAGVETQYF	TGTGCCACCAGCTTCCCGGGACTAGCGGGAGTGGAGACCCAGTACTTC
few	TRBV20-1	TRBJ2-5	-	CSQLWGGQETQYF	TGCAGTCAATTGTGGGGAGGTCAAGAGACCCAGTACTTC
few	TRBV3-1	TRBJ1-5	TRBD1	CASSQGPGTGPQHF	TGTGCCAGCAGCCAAGGCCCCGGGACAGGGCCCCAGCATTTT
-	TRBV19	TRBJ2-6	-	CATQRRGFGANVLTF	TGTGCCACCCAAAGAAGGGGTTTTGGGGCCAACGTCCTGACTTTC
few	TRBV29-1	TRBJ2-7	TRBD2	CSVASGRAYEQYF	TGCAGCGTCGCGAGCGGGAGGGCCTACGAGCAGTACTTC
-	TRBV24-1	TRBJ2-5	-	CATSDPSPGLQETQYF	TGTGCCACCAGTGATCCCTCCCCTGGACTACAAGAGACCCAGTACTTC
-	TRBV6-5	TRBJ2-6	TRBD1	CASSYRGLGANVLTF	TGTGCCAGCAGTTACAGGGGGCTTGGGGCCAACGTCCTGACTTTC